This TCR beta chain was obtained from a study of radiation and T cells in renal cell carcinoma. The sample's time point: baseline pretreatment blood. Sample treatment: 15 Gy SBRT to primary tumor, nephrectomy 4 weeks later. Sequenced by immunoSEQ multiplex PCR; TCRdb stores in-frame clones only, minus some. The table lists approximately 100,000 clones, approximately 86% of them singletons, with approximately 8% in the top ten. The sequences come from blood, collected from a patient whose treatment included radiotherapy and nephrectomy. This receptor was identified in a man aged 45 to 65 with renal cell carcinoma.

CDR3 sequence (DNA): TGTGCCAGTAGTATGGGACGTGAGAAGAGCATTCAGTACTTC. It yields the protein CASSMGREKSIQYF. The chain recombines TRBV19 with TRBJ2-4; the D call may be TRBD1 or TRBD2 (5 bases each). V shed 3 bases and J shed 9 bases, with 15 bases lying between them. Germline CDR1 reads LNHDA; CDR2 reads SQIVND (reference sequence). CDR3 length: 14 amino acids.